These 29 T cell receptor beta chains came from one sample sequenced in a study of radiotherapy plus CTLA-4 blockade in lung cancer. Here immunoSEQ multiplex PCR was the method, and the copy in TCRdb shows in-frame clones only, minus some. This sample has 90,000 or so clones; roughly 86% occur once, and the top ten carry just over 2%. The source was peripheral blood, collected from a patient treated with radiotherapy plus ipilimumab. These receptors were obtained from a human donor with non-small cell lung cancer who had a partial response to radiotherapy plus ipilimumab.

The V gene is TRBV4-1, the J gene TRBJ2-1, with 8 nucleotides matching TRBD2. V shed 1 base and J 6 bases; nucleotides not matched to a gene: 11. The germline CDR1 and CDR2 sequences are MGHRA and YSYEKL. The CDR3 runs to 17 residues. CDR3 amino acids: CASSQALTGTSRNEQFF. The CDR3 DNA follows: TGCGCCAGCAGCCAAGCGCTTACTGGGACTAGTCGCAATGAGCAGTTCTTC.

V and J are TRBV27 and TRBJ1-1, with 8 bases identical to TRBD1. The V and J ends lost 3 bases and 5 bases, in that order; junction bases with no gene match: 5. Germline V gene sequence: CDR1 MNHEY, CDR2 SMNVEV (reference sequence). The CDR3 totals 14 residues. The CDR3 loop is CASSLDRVGTEAFF. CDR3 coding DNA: TGTGCCAGCAGTTTGGACAGGGTGGGGACTGAAGCTTTCTTT.

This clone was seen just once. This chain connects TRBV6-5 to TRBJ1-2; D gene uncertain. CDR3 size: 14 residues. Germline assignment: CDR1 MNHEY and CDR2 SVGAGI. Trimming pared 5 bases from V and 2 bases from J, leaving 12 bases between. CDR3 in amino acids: CASSPRILNYGYTF. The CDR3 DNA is TGTGCCAGCAGTCCGAGGATTCTCAACTATGGCTACACCTTC.

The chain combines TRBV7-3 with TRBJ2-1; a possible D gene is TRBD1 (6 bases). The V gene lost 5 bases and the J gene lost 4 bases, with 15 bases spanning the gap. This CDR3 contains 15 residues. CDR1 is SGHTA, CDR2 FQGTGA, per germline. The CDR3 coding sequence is TGTGCCAGCAGCATACAGGGTTTGGAGTACAATGAGCAGTTCTTC. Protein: CASSIQGLEYNEQFF.

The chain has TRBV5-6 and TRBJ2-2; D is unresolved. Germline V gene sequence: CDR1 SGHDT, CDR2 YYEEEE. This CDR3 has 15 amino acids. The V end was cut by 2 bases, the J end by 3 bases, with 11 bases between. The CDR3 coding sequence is TGTGCCAGCAGCTTAGGCAGCGACCACACCGGGGAGCTGTTTTTT. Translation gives CASSLGSDHTGELFF.

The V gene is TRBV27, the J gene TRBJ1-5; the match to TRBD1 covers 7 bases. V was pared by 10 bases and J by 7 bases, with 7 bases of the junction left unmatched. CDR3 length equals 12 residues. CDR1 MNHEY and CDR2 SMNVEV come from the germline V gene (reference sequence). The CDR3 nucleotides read TGTGCCACCGCGACAGGGCTCCAGCCCCAGCATTTT. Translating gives CATATGLQPQHF.

CDR3 in amino acids: CAWKGDMNTEAFF. The CDR3 DNA reads as TGTGCCTGGAAAGGTGACATGAACACTGAAGCTTTCTTT. V gene TRBV30 combines with J gene TRBJ1-1, with D unresolved. Germline V gene data show CDR1 as GTSNPN and CDR2 as SVGIG (reference sequence). Trimming pared 4 bases from V and 0 bases from J, leaving 9 bases between. This CDR3 is built from 13 residues.

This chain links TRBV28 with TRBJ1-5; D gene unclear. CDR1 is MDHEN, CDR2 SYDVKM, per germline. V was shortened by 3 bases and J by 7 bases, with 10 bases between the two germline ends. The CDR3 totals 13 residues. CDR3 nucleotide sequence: TGTGCCAGCAGTTTCGGGGTGAGCCAGCCCCAGCATTTT. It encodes CASSFGVSQPQHF.

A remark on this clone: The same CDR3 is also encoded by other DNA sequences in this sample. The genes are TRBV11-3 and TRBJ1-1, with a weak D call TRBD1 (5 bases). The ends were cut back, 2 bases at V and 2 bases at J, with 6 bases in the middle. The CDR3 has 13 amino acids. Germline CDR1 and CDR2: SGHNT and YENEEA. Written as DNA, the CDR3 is TGTGCCAGCAGCTTACAGGGTAACACTGAAGCTTTCTTT. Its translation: CASSLQGNTEAFF.

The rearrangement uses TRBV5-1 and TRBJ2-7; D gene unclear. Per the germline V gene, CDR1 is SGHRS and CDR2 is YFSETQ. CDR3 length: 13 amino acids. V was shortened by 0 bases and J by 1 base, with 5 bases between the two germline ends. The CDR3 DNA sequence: TGCGCCAGCAGCTTGGCCGGTTCCTACGAGCAGTACTTC. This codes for CASSLAGSYEQYF.

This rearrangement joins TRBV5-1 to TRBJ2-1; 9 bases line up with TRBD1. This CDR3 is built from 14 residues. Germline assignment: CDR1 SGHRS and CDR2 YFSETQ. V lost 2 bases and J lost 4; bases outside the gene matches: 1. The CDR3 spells CASSLQGAYNEQFF. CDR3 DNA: TGCGCCAGCAGCTTACAGGGGGCTTACAATGAGCAGTTCTTC.

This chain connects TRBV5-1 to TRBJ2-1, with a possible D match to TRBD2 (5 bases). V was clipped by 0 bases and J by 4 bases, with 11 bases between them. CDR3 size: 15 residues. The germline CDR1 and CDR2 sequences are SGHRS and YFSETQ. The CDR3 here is CASSLGLGGYNEQFF. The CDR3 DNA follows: TGCGCCAGCAGCTTGGGACTGGGCGGGTACAATGAGCAGTTCTTC.

This CDR3 reads CASSRDINYEQYV. The CDR3 DNA reads as TGTGCCAGCAGCCGGGACATTAACTACGAGCAGTACGTC. The chain joins TRBV2 to TRBJ2-7; the D gene is possibly TRBD1 (6 bases). The V gene's germline CDR1 is SNHLY and CDR2 FYNNEI. This CDR3 has 13 residues. Trimming removed 6 bases from V and 3 bases from J, with 12 bases in between.

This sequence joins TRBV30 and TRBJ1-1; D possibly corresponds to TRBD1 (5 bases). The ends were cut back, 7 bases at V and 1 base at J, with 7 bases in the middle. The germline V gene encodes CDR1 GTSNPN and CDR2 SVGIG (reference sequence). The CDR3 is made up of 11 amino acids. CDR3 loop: CASGGNTEAFF. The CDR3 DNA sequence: TGTGCCTCGGGGGGGAACACTGAAGCTTTCTTT.

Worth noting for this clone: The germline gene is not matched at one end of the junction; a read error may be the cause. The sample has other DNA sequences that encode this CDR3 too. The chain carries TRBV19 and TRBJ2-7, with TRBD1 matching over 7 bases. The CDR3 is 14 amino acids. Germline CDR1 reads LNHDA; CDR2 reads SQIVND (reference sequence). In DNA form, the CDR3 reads TGTGCCAGTAGTGGAGACAGGGTCTCCTACGAGCAGTACTTT. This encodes CASSGDRVSYEQYF.

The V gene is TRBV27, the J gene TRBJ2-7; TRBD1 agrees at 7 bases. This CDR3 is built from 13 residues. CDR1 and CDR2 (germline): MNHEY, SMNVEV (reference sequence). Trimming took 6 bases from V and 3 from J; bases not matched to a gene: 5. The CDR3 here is CASSPTGFYEQYV. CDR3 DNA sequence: TGTGCCAGCAGCCCGACAGGGTTCTACGAGCAGTACGTC.

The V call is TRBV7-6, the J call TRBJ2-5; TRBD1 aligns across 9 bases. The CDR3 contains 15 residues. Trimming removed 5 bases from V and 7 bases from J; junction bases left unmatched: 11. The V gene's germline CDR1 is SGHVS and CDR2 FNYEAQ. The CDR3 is CASSPEQGAARTQYF. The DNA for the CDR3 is TGTGCCAGCAGCCCAGAACAGGGGGCCGCCAGGACCCAGTACTTC.

CDR3 residues: CASSPQRSYTDTQYF. The CDR3 DNA reads TGTGCCAGCAGCCCTCAGCGGAGTTACACAGATACGCAGTATTTT. The chain recombines TRBV7-2 with TRBJ2-3; possibly TRBD2 for D (5 bases). V was cut by 5 bases and J by 2 bases, with 14 bases left in between. This CDR3 has 15 amino acids. Per the germline V gene, CDR1 is SGHTA and CDR2 is FQGNSA.

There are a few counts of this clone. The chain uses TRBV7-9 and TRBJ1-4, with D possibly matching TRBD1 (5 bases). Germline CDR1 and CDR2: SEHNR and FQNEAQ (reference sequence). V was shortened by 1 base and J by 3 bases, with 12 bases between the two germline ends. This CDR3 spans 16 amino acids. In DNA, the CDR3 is TGTGCCAGCAGCTTAGGACAGCAGGGCTCTAATGAAAAACTGTTTTTT. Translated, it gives CASSLGQQGSNEKLFF.

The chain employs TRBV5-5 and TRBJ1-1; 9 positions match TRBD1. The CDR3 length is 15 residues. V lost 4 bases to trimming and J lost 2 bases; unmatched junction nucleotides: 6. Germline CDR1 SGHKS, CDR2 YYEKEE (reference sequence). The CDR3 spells CASSLGTGTNTEAFF. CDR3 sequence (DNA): TGTGCCAGCAGCCTGGGGACAGGGACAAACACTGAAGCTTTCTTT.

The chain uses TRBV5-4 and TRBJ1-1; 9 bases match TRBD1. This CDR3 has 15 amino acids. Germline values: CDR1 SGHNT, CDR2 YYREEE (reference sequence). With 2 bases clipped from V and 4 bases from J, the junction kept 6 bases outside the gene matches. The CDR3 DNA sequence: TGTGCCAGCAGCTTATCACAGGGGGCTTCCACTGAAGCTTTCTTT. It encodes CASSLSQGASTEAFF.

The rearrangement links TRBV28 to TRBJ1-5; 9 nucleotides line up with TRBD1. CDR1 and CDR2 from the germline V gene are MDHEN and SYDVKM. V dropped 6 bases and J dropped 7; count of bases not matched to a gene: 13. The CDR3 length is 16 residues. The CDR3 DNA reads TGTGCCAGCAGATCCCGGAGGACAGGGGAAAAACAGCCCCAGCATTTT. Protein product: CASRSRRTGEKQPQHF.

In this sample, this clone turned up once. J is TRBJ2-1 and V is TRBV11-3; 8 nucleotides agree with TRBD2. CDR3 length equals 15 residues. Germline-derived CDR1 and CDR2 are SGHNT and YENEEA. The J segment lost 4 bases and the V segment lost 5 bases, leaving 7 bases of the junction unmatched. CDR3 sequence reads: CASSPSGGLYNEQFF. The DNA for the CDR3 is TGTGCCAGCAGCCCTTCGGGAGGGCTTTACAATGAGCAGTTCTTC. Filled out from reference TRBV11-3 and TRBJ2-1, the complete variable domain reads EAGVVQSPRYKIIEKKQPVAFWCNPISGHNTLYWYLQNLGQGPELLIRYENEEAVDDSQLPKDRFSAERLKGVDSTLKIQPAELGDSAVYLCASSPSGGLYNEQFFGPGTRLTVL.

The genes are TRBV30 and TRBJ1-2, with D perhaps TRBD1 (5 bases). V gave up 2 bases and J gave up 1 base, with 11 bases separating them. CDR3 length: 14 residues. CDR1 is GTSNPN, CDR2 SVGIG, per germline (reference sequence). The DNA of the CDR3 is TGTGCCTGGAGTCCAGGGATCCATAACTATGGCTACACCTTC. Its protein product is CAWSPGIHNYGYTF.

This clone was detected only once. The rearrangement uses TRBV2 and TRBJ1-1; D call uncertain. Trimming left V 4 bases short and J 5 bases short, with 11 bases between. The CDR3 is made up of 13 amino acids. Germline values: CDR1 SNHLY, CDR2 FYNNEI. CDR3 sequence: CASSAREETEAFF. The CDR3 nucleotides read TGTGCCAGCAGTGCTAGGGAGGAGACTGAAGCTTTCTTT. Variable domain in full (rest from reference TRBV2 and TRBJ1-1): EPEVTQTPSHQVTQMGQEVILRCVPISNHLYFYWYRQILGQKVEFLVSFYNNEISEKSEIFDDQFSVERPDGSNFTLKIRSTKLEDSAMYFCASSAREETEAFFGQGTRLTVV.

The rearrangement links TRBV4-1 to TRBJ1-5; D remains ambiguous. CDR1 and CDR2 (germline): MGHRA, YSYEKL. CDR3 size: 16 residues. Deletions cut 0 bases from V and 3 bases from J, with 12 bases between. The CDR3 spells CASSQDPGTVNQPQHF. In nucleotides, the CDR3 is TGCGCCAGCAGCCAAGATCCGGGAACGGTCAATCAGCCCCAGCATTTT.

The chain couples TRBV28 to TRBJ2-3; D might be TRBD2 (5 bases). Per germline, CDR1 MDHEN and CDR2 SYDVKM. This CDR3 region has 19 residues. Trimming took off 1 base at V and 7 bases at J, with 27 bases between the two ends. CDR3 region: CASSLSVSRDWETMNTQYF. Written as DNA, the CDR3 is TGTGCCAGCAGTTTATCGGTCTCTCGGGATTGGGAGACGATGAATACGCAGTATTTT.

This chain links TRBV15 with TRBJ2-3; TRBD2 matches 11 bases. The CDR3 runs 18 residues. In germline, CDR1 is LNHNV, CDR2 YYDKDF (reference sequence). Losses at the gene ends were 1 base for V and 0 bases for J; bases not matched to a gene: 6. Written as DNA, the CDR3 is TGTGCCACCAGCAGAGTATTTGGACTAGCGGGTAGCACAGATACGCAGTATTTT. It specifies CATSRVFGLAGSTDTQYF.

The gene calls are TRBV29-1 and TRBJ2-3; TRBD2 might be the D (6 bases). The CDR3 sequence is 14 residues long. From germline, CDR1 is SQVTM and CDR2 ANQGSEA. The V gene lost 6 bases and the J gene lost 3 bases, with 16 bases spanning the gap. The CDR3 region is CSVPGGVVTDTQYF. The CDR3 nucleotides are TGCAGCGTGCCTGGAGGGGTTGTTACAGATACGCAGTATTTT.